This T cell receptor beta chain was obtained from a study of cytomegalovirus exposure and HLA in healthy donors. Regarding this clone: Antigen unknown.

With 60 Vbeta and 13 Jbeta primers, the PCR was carried out. Measured with immunoSEQ multiplex PCR; TCRdb has only the in-frame clones, and not every one. The sample contains roughly 150,000 clones, just under 75% of which appear only once. Findings of the study overall: It was reportedly the case that the classifier diagnosed cytomegalovirus status with high specificity and sensitivity. A cluster of highly shared sequence variants was likely a sequencing artifact. Several top significant clusters appeared, in a later analysis, to be linked to common viral pathogens. In a later analysis, HLA-associated TCR beta chains were more clonally expanded than equally common others.

CDR1 is SGHRS and CDR2 is YFSETQ in the germline V gene. The CDR3 runs 14 residues. The V end was cut by 4 bases, the J end by 7 bases, with 15 bases between. The chain carries TRBV5-1 and TRBJ1-5; weak D call: TRBD1 (6 bases). This clonotype was obtained from a woman aged 18-29 years in good health and CMV-seronegative. Sequenced material: PBMCs. In DNA form, the CDR3 reads TGCGCCAGCAGCCGGGGGGGGGCCGGCCAGCCCCAGCATTTT. This gives the protein CASSRGGAGQPQHF.